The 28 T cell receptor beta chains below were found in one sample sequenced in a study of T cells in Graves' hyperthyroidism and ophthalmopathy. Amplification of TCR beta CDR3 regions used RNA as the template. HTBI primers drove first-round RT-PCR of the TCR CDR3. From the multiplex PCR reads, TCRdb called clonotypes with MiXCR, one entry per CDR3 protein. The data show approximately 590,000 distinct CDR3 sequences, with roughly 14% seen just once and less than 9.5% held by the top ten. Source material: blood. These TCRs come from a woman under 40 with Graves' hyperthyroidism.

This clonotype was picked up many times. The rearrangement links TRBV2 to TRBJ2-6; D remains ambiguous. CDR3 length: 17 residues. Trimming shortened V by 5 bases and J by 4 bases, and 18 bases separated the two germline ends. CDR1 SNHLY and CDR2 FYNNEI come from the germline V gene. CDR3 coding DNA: TGTGCCAGCAGTAGGGCTACTTCCCCTTCCGGGGCCAACGTCCTGACTTTC. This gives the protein CASSRATSPSGANVLTF.

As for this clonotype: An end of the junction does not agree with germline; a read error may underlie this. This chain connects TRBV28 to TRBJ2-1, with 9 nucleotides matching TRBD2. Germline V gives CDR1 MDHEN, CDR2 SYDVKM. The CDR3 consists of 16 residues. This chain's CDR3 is CASRSLAGSSYNEQLF. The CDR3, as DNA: TGTGCCAGCAGATCCCTAGCGGGATCCTCCTACAATGAGCAGCTCTTC.

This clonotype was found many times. The CDR3 spells CASSLVGGRTDTQYF. The DNA for the CDR3 is TGTGCCAGCAGCTTAGTGGGCGGGAGGACAGATACGCAGTATTTT. The rearrangement uses TRBV11-2 and TRBJ2-3; 8 bases map to TRBD2. CDR1 is SGHAT, CDR2 FQNNGV, per germline. The CDR3 is 15 residues long. V was clipped by 1 base and J by 3 bases; unmatched bases: 3.

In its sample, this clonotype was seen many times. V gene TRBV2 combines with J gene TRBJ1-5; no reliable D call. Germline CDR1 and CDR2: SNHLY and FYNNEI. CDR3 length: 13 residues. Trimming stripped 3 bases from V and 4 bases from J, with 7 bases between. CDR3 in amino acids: CASSEMGNQPQHF. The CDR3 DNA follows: TGTGCCAGCAGTGAGATGGGTAATCAGCCCCAGCATTTT.

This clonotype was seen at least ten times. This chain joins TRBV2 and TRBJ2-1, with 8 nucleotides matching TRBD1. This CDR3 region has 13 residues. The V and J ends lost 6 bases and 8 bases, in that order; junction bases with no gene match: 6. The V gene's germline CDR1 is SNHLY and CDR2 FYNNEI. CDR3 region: CASRDRDLHEQFF. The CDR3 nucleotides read TGTGCCAGCAGGGACAGGGATCTCCATGAGCAGTTCTTC.

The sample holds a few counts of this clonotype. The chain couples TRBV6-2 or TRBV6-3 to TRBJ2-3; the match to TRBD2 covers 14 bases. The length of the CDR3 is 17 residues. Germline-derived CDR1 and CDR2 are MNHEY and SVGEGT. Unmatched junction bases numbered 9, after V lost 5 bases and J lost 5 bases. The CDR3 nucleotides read TGTGCCAGCAGTGGGGGACTAGCGGGAGTCCCTGAAGATACGCAGTATTTT. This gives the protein CASSGGLAGVPEDTQYF.

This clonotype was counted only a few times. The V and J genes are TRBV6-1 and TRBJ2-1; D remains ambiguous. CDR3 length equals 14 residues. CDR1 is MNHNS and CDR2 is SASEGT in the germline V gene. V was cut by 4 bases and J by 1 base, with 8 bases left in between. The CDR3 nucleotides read TGTGCCAGCAGTGGGGGAATTTCCTACAATGAGCAGTTCTTC. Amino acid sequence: CASSGGISYNEQFF.

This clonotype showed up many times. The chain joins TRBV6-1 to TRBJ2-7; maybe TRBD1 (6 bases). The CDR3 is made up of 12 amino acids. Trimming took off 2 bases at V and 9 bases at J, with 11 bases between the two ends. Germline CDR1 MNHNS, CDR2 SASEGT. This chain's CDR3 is CASSETGSAQYF. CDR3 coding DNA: TGTGCCAGCAGTGAAACAGGGTCTGCGCAGTACTTC.

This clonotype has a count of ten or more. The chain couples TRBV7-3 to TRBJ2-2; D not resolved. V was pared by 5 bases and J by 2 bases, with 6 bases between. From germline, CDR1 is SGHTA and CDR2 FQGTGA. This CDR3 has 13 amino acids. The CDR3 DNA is TGTGCCAGCAGCCCCTACAACACCGGGGAGCTGTTTTTT. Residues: CASSPYNTGELFF. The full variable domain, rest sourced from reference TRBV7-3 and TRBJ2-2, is GAGVSQTPSNKVTEKGKYVELRCDPISGHTALYWYRQSLGQGPEFLIYFQGTGAADDSGLPNDRFFAVRPEGSVSTLKIQRTERGDSAVYLCASSPYNTGELFFGEGSRLTVL.

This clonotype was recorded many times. CDR3 DNA sequence: TGCAGTGCTAGTTCAAGTGACTCACGAGCCTACGAGCAGTACTTC. Protein sequence: CSASSSDSRAYEQYF. The V call is TRBV20-1, the J call TRBJ2-7, with D hard to call. CDR1 and CDR2 (germline): DFQATT, SNEGSKA (reference sequence). Trimming left V 3 bases short and J 2 bases short, with 17 bases between. This CDR3 region has 15 residues.

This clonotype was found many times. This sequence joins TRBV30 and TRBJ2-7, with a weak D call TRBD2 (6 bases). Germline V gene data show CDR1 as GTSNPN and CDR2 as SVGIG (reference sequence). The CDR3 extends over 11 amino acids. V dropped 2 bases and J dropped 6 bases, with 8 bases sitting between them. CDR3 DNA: TGTGCCTGGAGTCAGCGGGCCGAGCAGTACTTC. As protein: CAWSQRAEQYF.

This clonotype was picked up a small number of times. The CDR3: CSAETAGGETQYF. CDR3 in DNA: TGCAGTGCCGAGACTGCGGGCGGGGAGACCCAGTACTTC. V is TRBV20-1 and J is TRBJ2-5; D is perhaps TRBD2 (5 bases). The CDR3 is 13 amino acids. The V gene's germline CDR1 is DFQATT and CDR2 SNEGSKA (reference sequence). V shed 6 bases and J shed 5 bases, with 16 bases lying between them.

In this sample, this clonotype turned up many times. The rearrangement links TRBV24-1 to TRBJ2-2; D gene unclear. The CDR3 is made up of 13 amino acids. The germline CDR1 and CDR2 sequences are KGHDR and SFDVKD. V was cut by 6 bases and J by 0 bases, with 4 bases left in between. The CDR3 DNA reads TGTGCCACCAGTCACCCGAACACCGGGGAGCTGTTTTTT. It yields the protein CATSHPNTGELFF.

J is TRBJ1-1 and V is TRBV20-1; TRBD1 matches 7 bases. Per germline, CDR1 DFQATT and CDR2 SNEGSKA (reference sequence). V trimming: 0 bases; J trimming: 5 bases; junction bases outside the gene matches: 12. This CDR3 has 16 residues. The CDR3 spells CSARDGTGDVRTEAFF. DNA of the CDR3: TGCAGTGCTAGAGATGGTACAGGGGATGTGAGGACTGAAGCTTTCTTT.

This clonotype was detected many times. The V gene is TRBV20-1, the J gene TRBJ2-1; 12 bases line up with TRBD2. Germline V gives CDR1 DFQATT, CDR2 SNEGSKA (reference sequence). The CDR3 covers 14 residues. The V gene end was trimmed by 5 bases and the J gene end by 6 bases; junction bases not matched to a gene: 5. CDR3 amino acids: CSALTSGSGNEQFF. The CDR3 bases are TGCAGTGCTCTGACTAGCGGGAGTGGCAATGAGCAGTTCTTC.

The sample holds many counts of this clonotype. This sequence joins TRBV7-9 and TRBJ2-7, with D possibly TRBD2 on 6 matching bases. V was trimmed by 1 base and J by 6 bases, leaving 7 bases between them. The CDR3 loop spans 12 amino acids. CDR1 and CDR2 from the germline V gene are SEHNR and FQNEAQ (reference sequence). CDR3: CASSLEGGEQYF. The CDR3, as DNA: TGTGCCAGCAGCTTAGAGGGAGGCGAGCAGTACTTC.

CDR3 loop: CASSGTPPAGGETQYF. The CDR3 bases are TGTGCCAGCAGCGGAACCCCCCCCGCGGGAGGAGAGACCCAGTACTTC. The chain has TRBV9 and TRBJ2-5; 8 bases are shared with TRBD2. The V gene's germline CDR1 is SGDLS and CDR2 YYNGEE. After removal of 3 bases from V and 4 bases from J, the junction contained 11 bases not matched to a gene. This CDR3 has 16 residues.

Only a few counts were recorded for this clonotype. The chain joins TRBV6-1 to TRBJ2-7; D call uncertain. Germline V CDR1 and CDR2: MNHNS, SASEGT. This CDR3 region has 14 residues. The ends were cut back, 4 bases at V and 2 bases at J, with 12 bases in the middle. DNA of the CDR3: TGTGCCAGCAGTGGGGCTAGTAAACCCTACGAGCAGTACTTC. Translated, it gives CASSGASKPYEQYF.

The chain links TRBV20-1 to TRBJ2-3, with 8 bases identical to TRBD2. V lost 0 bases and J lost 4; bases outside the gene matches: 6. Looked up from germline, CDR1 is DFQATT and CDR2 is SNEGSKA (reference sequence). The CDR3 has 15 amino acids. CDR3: CSARDRAGDADTQYF. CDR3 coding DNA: TGCAGTGCTAGAGATCGAGCGGGGGACGCAGATACGCAGTATTTT.

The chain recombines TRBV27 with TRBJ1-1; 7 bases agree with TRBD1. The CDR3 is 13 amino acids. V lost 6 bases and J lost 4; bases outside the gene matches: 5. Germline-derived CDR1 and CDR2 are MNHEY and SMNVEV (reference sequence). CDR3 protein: CASSRGGPTEAFF. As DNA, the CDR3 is TGTGCCAGCAGCCGAGGGGGCCCCACTGAAGCTTTCTTT.

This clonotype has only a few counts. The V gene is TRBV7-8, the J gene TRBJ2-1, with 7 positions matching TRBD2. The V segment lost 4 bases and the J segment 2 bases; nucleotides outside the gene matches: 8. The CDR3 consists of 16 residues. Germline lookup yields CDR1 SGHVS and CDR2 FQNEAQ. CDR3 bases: TGTGCCAGCAGCTCAAAACCGGGACTAACCTACAATGAGCAGTTCTTC. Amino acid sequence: CASSSKPGLTYNEQFF.

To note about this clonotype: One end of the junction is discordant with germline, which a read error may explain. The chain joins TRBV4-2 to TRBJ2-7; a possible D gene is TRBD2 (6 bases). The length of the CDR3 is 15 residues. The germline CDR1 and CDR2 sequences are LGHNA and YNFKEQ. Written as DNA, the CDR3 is TGTGTCAGCAGCCCGCCTAGCGCGAGGGCCTACGAGCAGTACTTC. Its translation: CVSSPPSARAYEQYF.

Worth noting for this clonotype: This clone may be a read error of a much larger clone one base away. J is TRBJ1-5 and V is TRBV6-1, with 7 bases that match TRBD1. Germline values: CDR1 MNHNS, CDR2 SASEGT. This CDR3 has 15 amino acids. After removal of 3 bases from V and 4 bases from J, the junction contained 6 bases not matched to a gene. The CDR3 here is CASSDMGTANQPQHF. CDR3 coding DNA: TGTGCCAGCAGTGATATGGGGACAGCAAATCAGCCCCAGCATTTT.

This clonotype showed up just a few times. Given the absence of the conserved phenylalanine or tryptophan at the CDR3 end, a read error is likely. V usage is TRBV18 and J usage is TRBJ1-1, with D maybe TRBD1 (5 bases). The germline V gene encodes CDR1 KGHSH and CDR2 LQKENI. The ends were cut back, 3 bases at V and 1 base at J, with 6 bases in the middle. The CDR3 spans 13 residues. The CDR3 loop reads CASSPTGNTEAFL. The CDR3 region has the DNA TGTGCCAGCTCACCCACAGGGAACACTGAAGCTTTCCTT.

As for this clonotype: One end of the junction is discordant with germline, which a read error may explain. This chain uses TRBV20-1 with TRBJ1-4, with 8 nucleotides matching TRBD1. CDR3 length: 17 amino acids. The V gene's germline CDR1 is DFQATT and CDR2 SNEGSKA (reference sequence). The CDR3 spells CGAVGQGQVLGNEKLFF. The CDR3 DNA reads TGCGGTGCCGTCGGACAGGGCCAGGTTTTGGGGAATGAAAAACTGTTTTTT.

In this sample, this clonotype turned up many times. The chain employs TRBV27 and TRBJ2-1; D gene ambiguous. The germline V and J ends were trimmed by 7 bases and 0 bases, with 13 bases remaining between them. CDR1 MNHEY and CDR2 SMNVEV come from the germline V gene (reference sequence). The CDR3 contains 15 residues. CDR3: CASTMTRSSYNEQFF. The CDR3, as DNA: TGTGCCAGCACCATGACACGGTCCTCCTACAATGAGCAGTTCTTC.

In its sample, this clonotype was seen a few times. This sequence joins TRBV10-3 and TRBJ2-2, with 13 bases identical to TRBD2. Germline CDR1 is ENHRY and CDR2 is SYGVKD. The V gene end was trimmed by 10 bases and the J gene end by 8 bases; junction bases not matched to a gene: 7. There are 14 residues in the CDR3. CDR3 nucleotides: TGTGCCAGCGGACTAGCGGGAGAGGGTGGGGAGCTGTTTTTT. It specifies CASGLAGEGGELFF.

DNA of the CDR3: TGCAGTGCTAGTGTAGCGGCCAAGGGAACCTACGAGCAGTACTTC. Amino acids: CSASVAAKGTYEQYF. This chain joins TRBV20-1 and TRBJ2-7; D is possibly TRBD2 (6 bases). V was clipped by 3 bases and J by 2 bases, with 17 bases between them. CDR1 is DFQATT, CDR2 SNEGSKA, per germline (reference sequence). This CDR3 spans 15 amino acids.